One TCR beta chain is described in this entry. Its cognate antigen is unknown. This sample is drawn from a study of post-analysis software for immune sequencing data. Study as a whole: Relapsing-remitting, secondary progressive and progressive-relapsing multiple sclerosis were all included among the disease courses.

The study's findings and limits: For normalized Chao1 diversity, multiple sclerosis patients scored significantly lower than controls did. Patients had higher frequencies than controls of about five TRBV segments, including TRBV5-6, TRBV5-1 and TRBV20-1. F-measure co-clustering was strong for batch-matched samples.

V trimming: 4 bases; J trimming: 3 bases; junction bases outside the gene matches: 5. The CDR3 is 16 amino acids. Germline V gene sequence: CDR1 SGHRS, CDR2 YFSETQ. TCR beta cDNA libraries included unique molecular identifiers. TCRdb independently ran MiXCR on the PCR reads; one entry per CDR3 protein. The sample has about 540,000 distinct CDR3 sequences; approximately 34% are singletons. The gene calls are TRBV5-1 and TRBJ2-1; 12 nucleotides agree with TRBD1. Material: blood. This receptor was taken from a girl under 18 with multiple sclerosis. In DNA, the CDR3 is TGCGCCAGCAGCAGAGGGACAGGGGGCCTCTACAATGAGCAGTTCTTC. It specifies CASSRGTGGLYNEQFF.